This TCR beta chain was captured in a study of blood T cell repertoires in COVID-19. Study-wide background: Italy, Spain and the United States were the sources of the convalescent and acute COVID-19 samples. Nucleic acid was either cDNA or gDNA, and it came from T cells, B-cell-depleted T cells, or PBMCs.

As handled by the study authors: By means of reference gene primer amplification, nucleated cell counts were estimated. Profiled with immunoSEQ multiplex PCR; TCRdb holds only in-frame clones, not every one. That table supplies the V and J calls and clone size; D and trimming were determined from the DNA. The sample holds 75,000 or so clones, 65% to 85% seen once. Trimming stripped 2 bases from V and 6 bases from J, with 11 bases between. The CDR3 has 13 residues. CDR1 MGHRA and CDR2 YSYEKL come from the germline V gene. The receptor comes from a man in his 60s with active or convalescent COVID-19. This rearrangement joins TRBV4-1 to TRBJ2-7; TRBD1 might be the D (6 bases). The specimen sequenced was peripheral blood. The CDR3 bases are TGCGCCAGCAGCCAACCAGGGGATCTCGAGCAGTACTTC. Protein: CASSQPGDLEQYF.